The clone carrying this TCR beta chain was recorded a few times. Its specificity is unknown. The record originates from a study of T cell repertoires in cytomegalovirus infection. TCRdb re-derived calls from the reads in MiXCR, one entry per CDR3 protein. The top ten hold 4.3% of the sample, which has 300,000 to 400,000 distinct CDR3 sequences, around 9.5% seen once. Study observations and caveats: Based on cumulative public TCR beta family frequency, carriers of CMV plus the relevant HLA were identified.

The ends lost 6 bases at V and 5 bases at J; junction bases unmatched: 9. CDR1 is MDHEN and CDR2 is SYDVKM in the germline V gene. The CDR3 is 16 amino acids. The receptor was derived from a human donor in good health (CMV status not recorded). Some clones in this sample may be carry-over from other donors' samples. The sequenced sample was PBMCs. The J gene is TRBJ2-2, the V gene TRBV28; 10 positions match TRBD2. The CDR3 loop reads CASSAHSSGSTGELFF. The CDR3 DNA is TGTGCCAGCAGCGCCCATTCTAGCGGGAGTACCGGGGAGCTGTTTTTT. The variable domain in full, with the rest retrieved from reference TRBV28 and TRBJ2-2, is DVKVTQSSRYLVKRTGEKVFLECVQDMDHENMFWYRQDPGLGLRLIYFSYDVKMKEKGDIPEGYSVSREKKERFSLILESASTNQTSMYLCASSAHSSGSTGELFFGEGSRLTVL.